The next 19 T cell receptor beta chains were all read from a single sample in a study of blood T cell repertoires in COVID-19. Clones were read by immunoSEQ multiplex PCR, and TCRdb kept only the in-frame ones, dropping some. The sample consists of about 99,000 clones, 70% to 90% of them appearing once. Sequences were obtained from peripheral blood. These TCRs come from a man aged 45-65 years in a cohort sampled during active COVID-19.

The V and J genes are TRBV15 and TRBJ2-2; tentatively, D is TRBD2 (6 bases). V was trimmed by 4 bases and J by 3 bases, leaving 12 bases between them. The CDR3 has 15 amino acids. Per germline, CDR1 LNHNV and CDR2 YYDKDF (reference sequence). CDR3: CATSTAGTHTGELFF. As DNA, the CDR3 is TGTGCCACCAGCACCGCCGGGACTCACACCGGGGAGCTGTTTTTT.

This chain connects TRBV11-2 to TRBJ1-1; D is uncertain. The germline V and J ends were trimmed by 3 bases and 1 base, with 9 bases remaining between them. CDR3 size: 14 residues. Germline-derived CDR1 and CDR2 are SGHAT and FQNNGV. Here the CDR3 reads CASSLYERNTEAFF. The DNA of the CDR3 is TGTGCCAGCAGCTTGTACGAGAGGAACACTGAAGCTTTCTTT.

The genes are TRBV15 and TRBJ1-3; D unclear. V shed 0 bases and J shed 0 bases, with 15 bases lying between them. Germline V gene data show CDR1 as LNHNV and CDR2 as YYDKDF (reference sequence). This CDR3 is 18 amino acids long. DNA for the CDR3: TGTGCCACCAGCAGAGATCATTATAGCACTCTCTCTGGAAACACCATATATTTT. It encodes CATSRDHYSTLSGNTIYF. Filled out from reference TRBV15 and TRBJ1-3, the complete variable domain reads DAMVIQNPRYQVTQFGKPVTLSCSQTLNHNVMYWYQQKSSQAPKLLFHYYDKDFNNEADTPDNFQSRRPNTSFCFLDIRSPGLGDTAMYLCATSRDHYSTLSGNTIYFGEGSWLTVV.

This clone has more than one count but fewer than ten. The chain carries TRBV11-2 and TRBJ2-2, with D possibly TRBD1 on 5 matching bases. The V end was cut by 3 bases, the J end by 4 bases, with 12 bases between. CDR1 SGHAT and CDR2 FQNNGV come from the germline V gene. The CDR3 sequence is 15 residues long. Here the CDR3 reads CASSLSRAATGELFF. In DNA form, the CDR3 reads TGTGCCAGCAGCTTGTCCAGGGCGGCCACCGGGGAGCTGTTTTTT. Drawing the rest from reference TRBV11-2 and TRBJ2-2, the complete variable domain is EAGVAQSPRYKIIEKRQSVAFWCNPISGHATLYWYQQILGQGPKLLIQFQNNGVVDDSQLPKDRFSAERLKGVDSTLKIQPAKLEDSAVYLCASSLSRAATGELFFGEGSRLTVL.

This clone was recorded a few times. The chain links TRBV21-1 to TRBJ1-1; the listed D gene, TRBD1, was not tested against the DNA. TRBV21-1 represents a pseudogene. This CDR3 has 15 amino acids. Here the CDR3 DNA reads TGTGCCAGCAGCAAGGGGGCGGAGAGTAGGACTGAAGCTTTCTTT. Protein sequence: CASSKGAESRTEAFF.

This clone is a singleton in its sample. This rearrangement joins TRBV28 to TRBJ2-3; 8 bases are shared with TRBD2. Trimming took 7 bases from V and 0 from J; bases not matched to a gene: 6. The CDR3 loop spans 15 amino acids. In germline, CDR1 is MDHEN, CDR2 SYDVKM. CDR3 coding DNA: TGTGCCAGCACCTTAGCGGGAACTAGCACAGATACGCAGTATTTT. Translated: CASTLAGTSTDTQYF.

CDR3 DNA sequence: TGTGCCAGCAGTCTACAGGGGGTGAGCTCCTACAATGAGCAGTTCTTC. This codes for CASSLQGVSSYNEQFF. The chain uses TRBV6-2 or TRBV6-3 and TRBJ2-1; 8 bases agree with TRBD1. Germline V gene data show CDR1 as MNHEY and CDR2 as SVGEGT. The V gene end was trimmed by 5 bases and the J gene end by 0 bases; junction bases not matched to a gene: 6. The CDR3 loop spans 16 amino acids.

This chain connects TRBV28 to TRBJ1-2, with TRBD1 identical over 8 bases. The length of the CDR3 is 14 residues. CDR1 and CDR2 from the germline V gene are MDHEN and SYDVKM. Trimming at V came to 6 bases and at J to 7 bases, leaving 10 bases not matched to a gene. The CDR3 loop is CASSDPGQEIGYTF. CDR3 coding DNA: TGTGCCAGCAGCGACCCGGGACAGGAGATTGGCTACACCTTC.

This sequence joins TRBV15 and TRBJ2-1, with 12 bases matching TRBD2. This CDR3 contains 15 residues. Germline-derived CDR1 and CDR2 are LNHNV and YYDKDF (reference sequence). Unmatched junction bases numbered 6, after V lost 4 bases and J lost 8 bases. The CDR3 protein is CATSNLAGGRDEQFF. CDR3 nucleotide sequence: TGTGCCACCAGCAACCTAGCGGGGGGGCGGGATGAGCAGTTCTTC.

This clone was detected only a few times. The chain employs TRBV15 and TRBJ2-7; 8 bases line up with TRBD1. The CDR3 loop spans 15 amino acids. V was clipped by 1 base and J by 4 bases; unmatched bases: 6. Looked up from germline, CDR1 is LNHNV and CDR2 is YYDKDF (reference sequence). CDR3 DNA sequence: TGTGCCACCAGCAGAGGTACAGGGGGTCCGTACGAGCAGTACGTC. Protein sequence: CATSRGTGGPYEQYV.

The CDR3 loop is CSAKTGRGYTF. CDR3 DNA: TGCAGTGCTAAGACAGGGCGTGGCTACACCTTC. The chain recombines TRBV20-1 with TRBJ1-2; 7 bases align to TRBD1. Germline CDR1 and CDR2: DFQATT and SNEGSKA (reference sequence). The CDR3 runs to 11 residues. Germline trimming cut 4 bases from V and 7 bases from J; bases unmatched to any gene: 3.

This clone was seen only once. This chain links TRBV29-1 with TRBJ2-3, with a possible D match to TRBD2 (5 bases). V lost 6 bases and J lost 8, with 15 bases in between. CDR3 length equals 12 residues. CDR1 is SQVTM, CDR2 ANQGSEA, per germline. CDR3 region: CSVFWESGTQYF. CDR3 bases: TGCAGCGTATTTTGGGAGTCCGGTACGCAGTATTTT.

This clone was observed once. V and J are TRBV19 and TRBJ1-6, with D unclear. Germline V gene data show CDR1 as LNHDA and CDR2 as SQIVND (reference sequence). The V gene lost 5 bases and the J gene lost 8 bases, with 10 bases spanning the gap. The length of the CDR3 is 13 residues. Here the CDR3 DNA reads TGTGCCAGTAGTTCGACACGCTATTCACCCCTCCACTTT. Its translation: CASSSTRYSPLHF.

J is TRBJ1-1 and V is TRBV28, with 11 positions matching TRBD1. V shed 6 bases and J 4 bases; nucleotides not matched to a gene: 4. Germline V lookup: CDR1 MDHEN, CDR2 SYDVKM. CDR3 length equals 14 residues. In DNA form, the CDR3 reads TGTGCCAGCAGGGCCGGGACAGGGGGCACTGAAGCTTTCTTT. It yields the protein CASRAGTGGTEAFF. Full variable domain (missing parts from reference TRBV28 and TRBJ1-1): DVKVTQSSRYLVKRTGEKVFLECVQDMDHENMFWYRQDPGLGLRLIYFSYDVKMKEKGDIPEGYSVSREKKERFSLILESASTNQTSMYLCASRAGTGGTEAFFGQGTRLTVV.

The rearrangement uses TRBV5-1 and TRBJ2-7; 12 bases align to TRBD2. The germline V gene has CDR1 SGHRS and CDR2 YFSETQ. J lost 12 bases, V lost 3 bases, and 25 bases had no gene match. CDR3 length: 19 residues. CDR3 loop: CASSSPLASGGARGSMAYF. Here the CDR3 DNA reads TGCGCCAGCAGCTCCCCCCTTGCTAGCGGGGGGGCGAGGGGGTCAATGGCGTACTTC.

This clone was seen only once. V is TRBV7-8 and J is TRBJ2-7, with TRBD2 matching 8 bases. This CDR3 spans 13 amino acids. Germline V CDR1 and CDR2: SGHVS, FQNEAQ. Trimming cost V 5 bases and J 3 bases; bases outside gene matches: 3. The CDR3 here is CASSHGGDYEQYF. As DNA, the CDR3 is TGTGCCAGCAGCCACGGGGGGGACTACGAGCAGTACTTC.

The J gene is TRBJ2-7, the V gene TRBV5-1; D possibly corresponds to TRBD2 (6 bases). Germline V gives CDR1 SGHRS, CDR2 YFSETQ. With 4 bases removed from V and 6 bases from J, the gap between germline ends came to 14 bases. The CDR3 contains 13 residues. CDR3 region: CASSPAGGREQYF. CDR3 DNA sequence: TGCGCCAGCAGCCCTGCAGGAGGGCGCGAGCAGTACTTC.

The chain recombines TRBV5-1 with TRBJ1-4, with D possibly matching TRBD1 (5 bases). The CDR3 consists of 15 residues. CDR1 is SGHRS, CDR2 YFSETQ, per germline. V was clipped by 0 bases and J by 7 bases, with 13 bases between them. The CDR3 reads CASSLERGVGEKLFF. The CDR3 DNA sequence: TGCGCCAGCAGCTTGGAAAGGGGCGTCGGTGAAAAACTGTTTTTT. Together with reference TRBV5-1 and TRBJ1-4, the CDR3 gives the full variable domain: KAGVTQTPRYLIKTRGQQVTLSCSPISGHRSVSWYQQTPGQGLQFLFEYFSETQRNKGNFPGRFSGRQFSNSRSEMNVSTLELGDSALYLCASSLERGVGEKLFFGSGTQLSVL.

The V call is TRBV21-1, the J call TRBJ1-1. TRBV21-1 is described as a pseudogene. This CDR3 has 15 residues. CDR3 nucleotides: TGTGCCAGCAGCAAAGATAGTGCGGGCTCCACTGAAGCTTTCTTT. Its protein product is CASSKDSAGSTEAFF.